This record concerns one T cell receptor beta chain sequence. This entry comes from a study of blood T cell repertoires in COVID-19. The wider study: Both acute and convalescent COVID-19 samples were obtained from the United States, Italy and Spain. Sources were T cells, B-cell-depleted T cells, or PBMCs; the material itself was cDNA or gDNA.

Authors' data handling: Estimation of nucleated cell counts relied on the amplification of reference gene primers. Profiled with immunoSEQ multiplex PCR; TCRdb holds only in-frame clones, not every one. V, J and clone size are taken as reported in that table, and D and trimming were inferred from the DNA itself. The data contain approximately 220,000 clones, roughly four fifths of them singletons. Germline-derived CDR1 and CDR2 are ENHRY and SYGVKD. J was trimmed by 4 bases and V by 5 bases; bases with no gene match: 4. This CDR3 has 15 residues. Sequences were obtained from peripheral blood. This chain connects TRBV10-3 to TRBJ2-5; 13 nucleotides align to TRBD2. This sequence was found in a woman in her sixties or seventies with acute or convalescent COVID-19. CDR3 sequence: CAISTSGGAGETQYF. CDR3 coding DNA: TGTGCCATCAGTACTAGCGGGGGGGCCGGAGAGACCCAGTACTTC.